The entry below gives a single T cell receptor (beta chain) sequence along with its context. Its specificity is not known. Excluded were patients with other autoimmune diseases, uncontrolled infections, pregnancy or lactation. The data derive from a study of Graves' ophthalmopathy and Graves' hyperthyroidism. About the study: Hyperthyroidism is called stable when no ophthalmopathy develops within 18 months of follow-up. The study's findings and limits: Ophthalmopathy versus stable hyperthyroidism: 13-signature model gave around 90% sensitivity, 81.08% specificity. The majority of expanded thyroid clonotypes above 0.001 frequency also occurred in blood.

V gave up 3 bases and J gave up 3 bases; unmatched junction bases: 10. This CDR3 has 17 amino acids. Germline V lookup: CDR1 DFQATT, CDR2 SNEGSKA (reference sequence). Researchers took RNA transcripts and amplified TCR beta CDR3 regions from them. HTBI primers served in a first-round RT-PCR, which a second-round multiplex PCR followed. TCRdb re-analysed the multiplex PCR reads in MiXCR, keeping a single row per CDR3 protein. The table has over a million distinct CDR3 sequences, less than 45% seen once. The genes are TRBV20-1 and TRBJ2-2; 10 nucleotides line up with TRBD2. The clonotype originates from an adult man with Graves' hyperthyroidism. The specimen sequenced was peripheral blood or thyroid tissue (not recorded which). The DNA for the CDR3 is TGCAGTGCTAGTTCCCTGACTAGCGGGCCAGACACCGGGGAGCTGTTTTTT. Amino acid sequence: CSASSLTSGPDTGELFF.